The TCR beta chain under discussion was sequenced for a study of cytomegalovirus exposure and HLA in healthy donors. Looking at the study overall: Earlier sequencing of about 179 million T cells yielded roughly 120 million unique TCR beta sequences.

This clone showed up just a few times. The target antigen is unknown. Donors had nominal health at sampling but likely had unrecorded immune exposures. 60 Vbeta and 13 Jbeta primers were used in PCR. The protocol was immunoSEQ multiplex PCR, while the TCRdb copy is restricted to in-frame clones and leaves out a portion. The sample gives about 160,000 clones, around 69% of which show up once; about 2.7% is in the top ten. The CDR3 is 15 residues long. V gave up 1 base and J gave up 3 bases, with 13 bases separating them. Germline V gene data show CDR1 as SNHLY and CDR2 as FYNNEI. Study-level results: Cytomegalovirus-associated status was assigned to about 170 TCR beta chains.

Sequencing was done on a sample of PBMCs. The source of this sequence is a woman younger than 45 in good health and CMV-seronegative. The J gene is TRBJ2-7, the V gene TRBV2, with D possibly being TRBD1 (6 bases). CDR3: CASSEGTGNVYEQYF. CDR3 nucleotide sequence: TGTGCCAGCAGTGAAGGAACAGGGAACGTCTACGAGCAGTACTTC.